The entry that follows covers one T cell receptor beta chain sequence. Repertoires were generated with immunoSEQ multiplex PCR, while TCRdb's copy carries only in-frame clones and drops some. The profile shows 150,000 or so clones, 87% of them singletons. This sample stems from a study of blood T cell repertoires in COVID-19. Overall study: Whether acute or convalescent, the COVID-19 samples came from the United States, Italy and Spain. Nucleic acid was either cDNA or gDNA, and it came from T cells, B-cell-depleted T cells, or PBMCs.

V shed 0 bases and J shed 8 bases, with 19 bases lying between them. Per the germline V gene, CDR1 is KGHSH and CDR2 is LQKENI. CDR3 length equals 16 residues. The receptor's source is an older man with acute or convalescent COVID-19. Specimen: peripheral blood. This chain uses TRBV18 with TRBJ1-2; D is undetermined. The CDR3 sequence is CASSPPIAARAVGYTF. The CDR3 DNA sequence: TGTGCCAGCTCACCACCGATAGCGGCTAGGGCGGTCGGCTACACCTTC.